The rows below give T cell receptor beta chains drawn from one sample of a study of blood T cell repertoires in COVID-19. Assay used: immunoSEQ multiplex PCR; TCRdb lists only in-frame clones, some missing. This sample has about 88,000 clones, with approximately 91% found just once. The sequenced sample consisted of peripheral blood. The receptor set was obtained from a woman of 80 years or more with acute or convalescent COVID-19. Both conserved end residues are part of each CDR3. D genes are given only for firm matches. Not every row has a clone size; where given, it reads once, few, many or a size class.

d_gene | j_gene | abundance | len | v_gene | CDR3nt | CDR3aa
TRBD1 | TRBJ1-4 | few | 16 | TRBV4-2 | TGTGCCAGCAGCCATCTTTCCGGGACAGGGAACGAAAAACTGTTTTTT | CASSHLSGTGNEKLFF
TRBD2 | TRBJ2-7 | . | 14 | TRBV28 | TGTGCCAGCAGCACTACTAGCGTTACCTACGAGCAGTACTTC | CASSTTSVTYEQYF
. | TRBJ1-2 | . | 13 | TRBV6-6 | TGTGCCAGCAGCTCGCGTCGGAACTATGGCTACACCTTC | CASSSRRNYGYTF
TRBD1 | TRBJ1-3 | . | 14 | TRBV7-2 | TGTGCCAGCAGCTTCGACAGGGGAACAGACACCATATATTTT | CASSFDRGTDTIYF
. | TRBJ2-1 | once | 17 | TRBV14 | TGTGCCAGCAGCCTGACAGGGTCCGGCGTTGGAGGGAATGAGCAGTTCTTC | CASSLTGSGVGGNEQFF
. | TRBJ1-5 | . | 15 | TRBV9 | TGTGCCAGCAGCGTATCAGGCGTCAGCAATCAGCCCCAGCATTTT | CASSVSGVSNQPQHF
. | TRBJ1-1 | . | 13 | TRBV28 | TGTGCCAGCAGTTTGGTGGGCCCAGGGCAAGCTTTCTTT | CASSLVGPGQAFF
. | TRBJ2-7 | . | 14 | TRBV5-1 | TGCGCCAGCAGCATCAACAGGCAAGGCTACGAGCAGTACTTC | CASSINRQGYEQYF
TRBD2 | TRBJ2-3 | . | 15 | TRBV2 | TGTGCCAGCAGTCGACTAGCGGGAGGTGGAGATACGCAGTATTTT | CASSRLAGGGDTQYF
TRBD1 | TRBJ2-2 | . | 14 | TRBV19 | TGTGCCAGTAGTTCGCCAGGGGGCACCGGGGAGCTGTTTTTT | CASSSPGGTGELFF
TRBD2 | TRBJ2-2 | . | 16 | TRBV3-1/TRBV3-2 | TGTGCCAGCAGCCGACAGCGGGGGGGCTCCACCGGGGAGCTGTTTTTT | CASSRQRGGSTGELFF
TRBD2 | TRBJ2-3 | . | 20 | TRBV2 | TGTGCCAGCAGTGAAGCGCTTCGTAGGGGACTAGCGACTAGCACAGATACGCAGTATTTT | CASSEALRRGLATSTDTQYF
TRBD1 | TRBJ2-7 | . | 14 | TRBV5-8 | TGTGCCAGCAGATACCGGACAGGGGACTACGAGCAGTACTTC | CASRYRTGDYEQYF
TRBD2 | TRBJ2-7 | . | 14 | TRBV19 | TGTGCCAGTGATAGCGGGGGGAACTCCTACGAGCAGTACTTC | CASDSGGNSYEQYF
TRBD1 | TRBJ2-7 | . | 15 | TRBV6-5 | TGTGCCAGCAGTTACGGTCGGACAGGGGCCTACGAGCAGTACTTC | CASSYGRTGAYEQYF
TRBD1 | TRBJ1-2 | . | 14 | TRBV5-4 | TGTGCCAGCAGCTTGGTCGACAGGGTGTTGGGCTACACCTTC | CASSLVDRVLGYTF
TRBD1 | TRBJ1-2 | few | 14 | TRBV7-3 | TGTGCCAGCAGCCTCGGGACAGGCGAGTATGGCTACACCTTC | CASSLGTGEYGYTF
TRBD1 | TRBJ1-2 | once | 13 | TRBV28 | TGTGCCAGCAGGCCTCAGGGGGCGGACGGCTACACCTTC | CASRPQGADGYTF
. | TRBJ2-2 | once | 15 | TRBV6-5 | TGTGCCAGCAGATCGACACCTCTGAACACCGGGGAGCTGTTTTTT | CASRSTPLNTGELFF
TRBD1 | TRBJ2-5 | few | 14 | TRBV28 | TGTGCCAGCAGTTTCTCCCAGGGGGTTCAGACCCAGTACTTC | CASSFSQGVQTQYF
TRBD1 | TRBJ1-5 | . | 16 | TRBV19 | TGTGCCAGTAGTGTCCGACAGGGAGGAAGCAATCAGCCCCAGCATTTT | CASSVRQGGSNQPQHF
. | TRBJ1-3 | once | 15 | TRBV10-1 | TGCGCCAGCAAAAGGACATTCTTCTCTGGAAACACCATATATTTT | CASKRTFFSGNTIYF
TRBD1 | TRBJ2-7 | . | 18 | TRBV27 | TGTGCCAGCAGTCGAGACAGGGGGCGAAGATTGAGCTCCTACGAGCAGTACTTC | CASSRDRGRRLSSYEQYF
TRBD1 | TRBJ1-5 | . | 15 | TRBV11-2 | TGTGCCAGCAGCTTCCGGACAGGAAGCAATCAGCCCCAGCATTTT | CASSFRTGSNQPQHF
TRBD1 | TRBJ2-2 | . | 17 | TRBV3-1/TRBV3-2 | TGTGCCAGCAGCCCATCCCGAGGGGGCTCGAACACCGGGGAGCTGTTTTTT | CASSPSRGGSNTGELFF
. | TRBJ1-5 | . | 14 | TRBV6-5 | TGTGCCAGCAGTTACACGGGCGGGAATCAGCCCCAGCATTTT | CASSYTGGNQPQHF
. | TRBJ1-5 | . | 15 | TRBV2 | TGTGCCAGCAGTCCCCCCGGACACAGCAATCAGCCCCAGCATTTT | CASSPPGHSNQPQHF
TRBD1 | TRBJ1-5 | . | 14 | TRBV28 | TGTGCCAGCACTAAGGACAGGGGGAATCAGCCCCAGCATTTT | CASTKDRGNQPQHF
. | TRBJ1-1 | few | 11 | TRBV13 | TGTGCCAGCAGGGGAGTGGGTGAAGCTTTCTTT | CASRGVGEAFF
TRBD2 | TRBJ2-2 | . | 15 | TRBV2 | TGTGCCAGCATAGCAAGCGGGGTGGGGACCGGGGAGCTGTTTTTT | CASIASGVGTGELFF
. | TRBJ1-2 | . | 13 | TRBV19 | TGTGCCAGTAGGGCTAGTAGAGGAGTAGGCTACACCTTC | CASRASRGVGYTF
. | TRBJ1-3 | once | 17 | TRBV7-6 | TGTGCCAGCAGCTTAGATAGGCACAGTTTCTCTGGAAACACCATATATTTT | CASSLDRHSFSGNTIYF
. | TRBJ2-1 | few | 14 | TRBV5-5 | TGTGCCAGCAGCTTGGCCCTAAGAGAGGGTGAGCAGTTCTTC | CASSLALREGEQFF
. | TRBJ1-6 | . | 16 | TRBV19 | TGTGCCAGTAGAGATTCTCAGGGATCCTATAATTCACCCCTCCACTTT | CASRDSQGSYNSPLHF
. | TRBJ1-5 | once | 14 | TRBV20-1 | TGCAGTGCTAGTGTGGGGGGGAGCAATCAGCCCCAGCATTTT | CSASVGGSNQPQHF
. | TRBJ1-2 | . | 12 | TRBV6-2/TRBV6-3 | TGTGCCAGCAGTTGGATACGGGTTGGCTACACCTTC | CASSWIRVGYTF
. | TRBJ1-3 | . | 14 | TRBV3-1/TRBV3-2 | TGTGCCAGCAGCCAAGCAGGGACTGGAAACACCATATATTTT | CASSQAGTGNTIYF
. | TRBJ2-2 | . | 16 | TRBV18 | TGTGCCAGCTCACTCCTTCCAGGCGCGAACACCGGGGAGCTGTTTTTT | CASSLLPGANTGELFF
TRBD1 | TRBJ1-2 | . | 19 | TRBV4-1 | TGCGCCAGCAGCCAAGATCAATCCCAGGGGGCGACCTCTAACTATGGCTACACCTTC | CASSQDQSQGATSNYGYTF
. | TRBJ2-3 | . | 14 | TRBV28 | TGTGCCAGCAGCCCCAGGTGGAGCACAGATACGCAGTATTTT | CASSPRWSTDTQYF
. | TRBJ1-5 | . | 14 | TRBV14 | TGTGCCAGCAGCCAAGATCAGGAGGATCAGCCCCAGCATTTT | CASSQDQEDQPQHF
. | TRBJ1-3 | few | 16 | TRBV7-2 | TGTGCCAGCAGCTTAGATGCGGGGCTCTCTGGAAACACCATATATTTT | CASSLDAGLSGNTIYF
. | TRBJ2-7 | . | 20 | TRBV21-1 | TGTGCCAGCATTGGGGGGGGCCCCGGGACCCCCCTACCACTCTCCTACGAGCAGTACTTC | CASIGGGPGTPLPLSYEQYF
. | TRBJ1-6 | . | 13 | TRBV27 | TGTGCCAGCAGTACCCGCAGGGTAGCACCCCTCCACTTT | CASSTRRVAPLHF
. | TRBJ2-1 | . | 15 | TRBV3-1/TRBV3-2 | TGTGCCAGCAGCCTAGTAGCGTTTCCCTACAATGAGCAGTTCTTC | CASSLVAFPYNEQFF
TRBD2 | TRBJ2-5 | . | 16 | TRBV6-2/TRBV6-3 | TGTGCCAGCAGTTACTCATTTCTAGCGGAGCAAGAGACCCAGTACTTC | CASSYSFLAEQETQYF
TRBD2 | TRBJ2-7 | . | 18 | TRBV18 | TGTGCCAGCTCAGCTGAATCATCTAGCGGGGGGTCCTCCTACGAGCAGTACTTC | CASSAESSSGGSSYEQYF
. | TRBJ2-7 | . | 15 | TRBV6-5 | TGTGCCAGCAGCCCCGGCCCCGGGATCTCCTACGAGCAGTACTTC | CASSPGPGISYEQYF
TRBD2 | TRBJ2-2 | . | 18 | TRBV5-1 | TGCGCCAGCAGCTTGGTAAAGGGAGCAGCGGGAGATACCGGGGAGCTGTTTTTT | CASSLVKGAAGDTGELFF
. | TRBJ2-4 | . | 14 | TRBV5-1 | TGCGCCAGCAGCCCCGTGCAGGGGCAGGACATTCAGTACTTC | CASSPVQGQDIQYF
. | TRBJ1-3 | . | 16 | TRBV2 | TGTGCCAGCAGTGATGAGGGATCATACTCTGGAAACACCATATATTTT | CASSDEGSYSGNTIYF
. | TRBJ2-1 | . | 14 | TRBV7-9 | TGTGCCAGCAGCTTTGGACAGTCCTACAATGAGCAGTTCTTC | CASSFGQSYNEQFF
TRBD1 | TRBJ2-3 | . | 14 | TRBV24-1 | TGTGCCACTACGCCGGGACAGGGCACAGATACGCAGTATTTT | CATTPGQGTDTQYF
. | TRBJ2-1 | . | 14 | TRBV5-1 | TGCGCCAGCAGCTTGGGCGGGCTCTACAATGAGCAGTTCTTC | CASSLGGLYNEQFF
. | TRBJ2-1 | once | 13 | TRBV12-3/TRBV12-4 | TGTGCCAGCAGTTTACTGACAGAGGATGAGCAGTTCTTC | CASSLLTEDEQFF
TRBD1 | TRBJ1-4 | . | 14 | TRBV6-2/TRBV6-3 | TGTGCCAGCAGTCCGGGGACAGGGGGTGAAAAACTGTTTTTT | CASSPGTGGEKLFF
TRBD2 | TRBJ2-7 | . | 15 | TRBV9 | TGTGCCAGCAGCGCCGGGACTAGCGGGAGCCACGAGCAGTACTTC | CASSAGTSGSHEQYF
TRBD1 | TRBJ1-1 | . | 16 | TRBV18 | TGTGCCAGCTCGCCGAGGGACAGGGTGGGGAACACTGAAGCTTTCTTT | CASSPRDRVGNTEAFF
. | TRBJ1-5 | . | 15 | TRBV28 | TGTGCCAGCAGTTTAACGCGGGGTTGGGGGCAGCCCCAGCATTTT | CASSLTRGWGQPQHF